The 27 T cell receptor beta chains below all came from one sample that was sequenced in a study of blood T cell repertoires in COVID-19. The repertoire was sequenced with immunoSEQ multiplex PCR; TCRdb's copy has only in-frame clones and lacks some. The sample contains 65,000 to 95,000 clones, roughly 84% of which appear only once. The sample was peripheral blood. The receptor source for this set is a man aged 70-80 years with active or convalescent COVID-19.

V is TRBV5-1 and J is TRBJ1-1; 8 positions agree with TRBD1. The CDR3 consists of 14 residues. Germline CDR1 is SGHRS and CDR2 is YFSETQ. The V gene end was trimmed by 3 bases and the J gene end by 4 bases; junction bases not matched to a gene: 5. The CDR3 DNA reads TGCGCCAGCAGCTCGGGACAGGTGGGCACTGAAGCTTTCTTT. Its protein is CASSSGQVGTEAFF. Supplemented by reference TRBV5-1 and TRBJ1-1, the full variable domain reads KAGVTQTPRYLIKTRGQQVTLSCSPISGHRSVSWYQQTPGQGLQFLFEYFSETQRNKGNFPGRFSGRQFSNSRSEMNVSTLELGDSALYLCASSSGQVGTEAFFGQGTRLTVV.

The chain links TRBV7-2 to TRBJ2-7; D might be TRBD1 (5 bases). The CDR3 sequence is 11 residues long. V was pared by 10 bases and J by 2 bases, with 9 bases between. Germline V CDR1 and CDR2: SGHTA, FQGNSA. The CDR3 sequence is CATGQAYEQYF. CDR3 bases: TGTGCCACTGGACAAGCCTACGAGCAGTACTTC.

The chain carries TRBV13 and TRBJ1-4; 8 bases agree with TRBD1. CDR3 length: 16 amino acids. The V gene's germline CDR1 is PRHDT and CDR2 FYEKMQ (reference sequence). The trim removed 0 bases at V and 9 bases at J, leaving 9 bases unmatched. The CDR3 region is CASSLGQGGANQKLFF. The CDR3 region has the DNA TGTGCCAGCAGCTTAGGACAGGGGGGGGCAAATCAAAAACTGTTTTTT.

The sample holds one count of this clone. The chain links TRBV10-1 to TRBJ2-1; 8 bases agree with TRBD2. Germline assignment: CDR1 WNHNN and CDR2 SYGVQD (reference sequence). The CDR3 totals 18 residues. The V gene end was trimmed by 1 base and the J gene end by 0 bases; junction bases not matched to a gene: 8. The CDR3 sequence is CASSELPFRGGSYNEQFF. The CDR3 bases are TGCGCCAGCAGTGAGTTACCCTTTCGGGGGGGCTCCTACAATGAGCAGTTCTTC.

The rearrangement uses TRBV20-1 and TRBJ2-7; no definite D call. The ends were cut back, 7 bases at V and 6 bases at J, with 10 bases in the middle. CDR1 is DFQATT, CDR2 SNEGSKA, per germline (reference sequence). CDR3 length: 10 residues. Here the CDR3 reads CSVTPGEQYF. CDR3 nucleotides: TGCAGTGTCACGCCGGGCGAGCAGTACTTC.

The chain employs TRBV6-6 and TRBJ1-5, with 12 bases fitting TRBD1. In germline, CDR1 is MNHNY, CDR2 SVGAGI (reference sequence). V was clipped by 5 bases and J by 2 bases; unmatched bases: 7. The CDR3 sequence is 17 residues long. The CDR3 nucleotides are TGTGCCAGCAGTCCCGGGACAGGGGGCATTGGCAATCAGCCCCAGCATTTT. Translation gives CASSPGTGGIGNQPQHF.

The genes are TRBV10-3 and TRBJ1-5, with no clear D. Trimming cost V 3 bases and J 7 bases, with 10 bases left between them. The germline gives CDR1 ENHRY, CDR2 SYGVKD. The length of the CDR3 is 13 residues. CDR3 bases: TGTGCCATCAGTGACCGCCCGGGGCAGCCCCAGCATTTT. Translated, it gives CAISDRPGQPQHF.

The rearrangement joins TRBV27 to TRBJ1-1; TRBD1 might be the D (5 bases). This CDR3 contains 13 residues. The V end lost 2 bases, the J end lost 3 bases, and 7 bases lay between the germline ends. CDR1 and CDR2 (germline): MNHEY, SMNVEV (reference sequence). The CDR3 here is CASSLIGDTEAFF. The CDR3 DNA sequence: TGTGCCAGCAGTTTAATAGGGGACACTGAAGCTTTCTTT.

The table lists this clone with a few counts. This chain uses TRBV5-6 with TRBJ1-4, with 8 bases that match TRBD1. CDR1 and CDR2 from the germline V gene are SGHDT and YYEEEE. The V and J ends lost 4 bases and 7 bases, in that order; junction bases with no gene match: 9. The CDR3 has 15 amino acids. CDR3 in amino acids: CASSKQGVQFEKLFF. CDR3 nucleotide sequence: TGTGCCAGCAGCAAACAGGGGGTCCAATTTGAAAAACTGTTTTTT.

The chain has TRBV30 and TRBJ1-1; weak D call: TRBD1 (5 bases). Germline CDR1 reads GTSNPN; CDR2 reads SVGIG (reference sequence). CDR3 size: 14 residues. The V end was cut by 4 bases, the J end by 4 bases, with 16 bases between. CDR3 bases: TGTGCCTGGACCCGTGGGGGGTTAGTCACTGAAGCTTTCTTT. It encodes CAWTRGGLVTEAFF.

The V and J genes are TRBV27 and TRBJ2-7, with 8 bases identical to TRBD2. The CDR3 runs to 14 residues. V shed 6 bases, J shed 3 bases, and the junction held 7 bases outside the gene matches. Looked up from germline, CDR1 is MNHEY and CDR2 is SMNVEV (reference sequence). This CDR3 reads CASRVGSGGYEQYF. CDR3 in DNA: TGTGCCAGCAGAGTCGGAAGCGGGGGCTACGAGCAGTACTTC.

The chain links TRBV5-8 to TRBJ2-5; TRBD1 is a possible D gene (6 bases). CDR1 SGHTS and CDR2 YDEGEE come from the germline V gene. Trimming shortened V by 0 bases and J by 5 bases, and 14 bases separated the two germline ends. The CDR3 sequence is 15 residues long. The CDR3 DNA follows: TGTGCCAGCAGCTTGGCGAGGGGGATAACGGAGACCCAGTACTTC. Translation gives CASSLARGITETQYF.

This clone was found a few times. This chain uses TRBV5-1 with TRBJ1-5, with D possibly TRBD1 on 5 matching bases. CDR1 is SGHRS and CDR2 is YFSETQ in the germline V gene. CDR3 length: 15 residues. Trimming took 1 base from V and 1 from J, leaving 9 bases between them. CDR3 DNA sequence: TGCGCCAGCAGCTTGTGGGGGGACAGCAATCAGCCCCAGCATTTT. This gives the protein CASSLWGDSNQPQHF.

CDR3: CASSLGTSITGELFF. CDR3 coding DNA: TGTGCCAGCAGCTTAGGGACTTCCATCACCGGGGAGCTGTTTTTT. The chain combines TRBV7-8 with TRBJ2-2; D is possibly TRBD2 (5 bases). The CDR3 contains 15 residues. The V gene's germline CDR1 is SGHVS and CDR2 FQNEAQ. Between the trimmed V and J ends, which lost 1 base and 4 bases, there was a span of 10 bases. Variable domain in full (rest from reference TRBV7-8 and TRBJ2-2): GAGVSQSPRYKVAKRGQDVALRCDPISGHVSLFWYQQALGQGPEFLTYFQNEAQLDKSGLPSDRFFAERPEGSVSTLKIQRTQQEDSAVYLCASSLGTSITGELFFGEGSRLTVL.

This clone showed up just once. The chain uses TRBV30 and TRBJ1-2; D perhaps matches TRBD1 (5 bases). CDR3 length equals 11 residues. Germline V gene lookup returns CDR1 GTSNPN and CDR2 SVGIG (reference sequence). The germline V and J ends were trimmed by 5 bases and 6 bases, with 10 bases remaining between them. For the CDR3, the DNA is TGTGCCTGGCGGGGGAGTCATGGCTACACCTTC. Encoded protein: CAWRGSHGYTF.

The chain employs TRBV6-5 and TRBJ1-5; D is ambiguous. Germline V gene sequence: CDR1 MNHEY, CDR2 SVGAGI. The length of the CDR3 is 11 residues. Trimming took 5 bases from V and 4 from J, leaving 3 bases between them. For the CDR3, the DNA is TGTGCCAGCAGTCAAAATCAGCCCCAGCATTTT. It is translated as CASSQNQPQHF.

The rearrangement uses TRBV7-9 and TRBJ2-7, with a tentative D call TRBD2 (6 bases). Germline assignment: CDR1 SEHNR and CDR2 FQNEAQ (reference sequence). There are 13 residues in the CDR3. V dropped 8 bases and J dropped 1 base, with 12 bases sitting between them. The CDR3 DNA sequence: TGTGCCAGCTCCGCGGGATCTTCCTACGAGCAGTACTTC. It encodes CASSAGSSYEQYF.

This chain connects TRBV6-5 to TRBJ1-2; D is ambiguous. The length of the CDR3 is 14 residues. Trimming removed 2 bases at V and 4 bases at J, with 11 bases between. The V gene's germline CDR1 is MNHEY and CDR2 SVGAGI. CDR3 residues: CASSYIERGYGYTF. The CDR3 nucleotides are TGTGCCAGCAGTTACATCGAGCGGGGCTATGGCTACACCTTC.

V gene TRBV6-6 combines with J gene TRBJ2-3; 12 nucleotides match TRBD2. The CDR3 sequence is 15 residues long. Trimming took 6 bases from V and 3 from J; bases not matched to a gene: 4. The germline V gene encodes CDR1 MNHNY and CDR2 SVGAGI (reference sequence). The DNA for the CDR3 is TGTGCCAGCAGAGGACTAGCGGGGAGAACAGATACGCAGTATTTT. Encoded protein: CASRGLAGRTDTQYF.

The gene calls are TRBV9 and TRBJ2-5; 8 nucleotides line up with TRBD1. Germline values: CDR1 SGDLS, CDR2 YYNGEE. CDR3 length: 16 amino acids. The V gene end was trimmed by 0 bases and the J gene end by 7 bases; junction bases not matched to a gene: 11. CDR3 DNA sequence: TGTGCCAGCAGCGTAGAGACAGGGGCTCCAGGAGGGACCCAGTACTTC. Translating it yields CASSVETGAPGGTQYF. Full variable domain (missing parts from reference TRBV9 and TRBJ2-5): DSGVTQTPKHLITATGQRVTLRCSPRSGDLSVYWYQQSLDQGLQFLIQYYNGEERAKGNILERFSAQQFPDLHSELNLSSLELGDSALYFCASSVETGAPGGTQYFGPGTRLLVL.

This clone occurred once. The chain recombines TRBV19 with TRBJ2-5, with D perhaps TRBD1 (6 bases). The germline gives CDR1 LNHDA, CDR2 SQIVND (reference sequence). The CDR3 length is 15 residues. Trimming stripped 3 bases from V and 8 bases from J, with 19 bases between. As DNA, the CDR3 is TGTGCCAGTAGTATGAGGTCAGGGGCCCACAGTACCCAGTACTTC. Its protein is CASSMRSGAHSTQYF. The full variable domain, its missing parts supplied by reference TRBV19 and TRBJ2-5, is DGGITQSPKYLFRKEGQNVTLSCEQNLNHDAMYWYRQDPGQGLRLIYYSQIVNDFQKGDIAEGYSVSREKKESFPLTVTSAQKNPTAFYLCASSMRSGAHSTQYFGPGTRLLVL.

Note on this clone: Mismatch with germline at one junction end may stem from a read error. CDR3 residues: CGVEGTGGGEQCF. The CDR3 nucleotides read TGCGGCGTTGAAGGGACAGGGGGGGGTGAGCAGTGCTTC. V usage is TRBV29-1 and J usage is TRBJ2-7; 11 bases are a match to TRBD1. The germline V gene has CDR1 SQVTM and CDR2 ANQGSEA. This CDR3 region has 13 residues.

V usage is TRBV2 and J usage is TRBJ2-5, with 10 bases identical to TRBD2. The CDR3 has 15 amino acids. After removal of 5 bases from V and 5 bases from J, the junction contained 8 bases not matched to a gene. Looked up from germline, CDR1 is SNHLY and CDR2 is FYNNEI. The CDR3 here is CASSPRAGGPETQYF. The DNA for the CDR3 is TGTGCCAGCAGTCCACGAGCGGGGGGGCCGGAGACCCAGTACTTC.

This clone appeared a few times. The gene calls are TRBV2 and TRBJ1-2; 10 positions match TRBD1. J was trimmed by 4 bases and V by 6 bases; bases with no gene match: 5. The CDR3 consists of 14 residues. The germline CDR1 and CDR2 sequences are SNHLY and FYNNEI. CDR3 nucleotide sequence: TGTGCCAGCAGAGCGACAGGGGGCAGCTATGGCTACACCTTC. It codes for CASRATGGSYGYTF.

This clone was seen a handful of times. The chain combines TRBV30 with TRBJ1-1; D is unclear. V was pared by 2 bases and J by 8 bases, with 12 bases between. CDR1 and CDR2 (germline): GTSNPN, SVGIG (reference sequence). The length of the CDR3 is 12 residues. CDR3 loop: CAWSRVITEAFF. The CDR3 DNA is TGTGCCTGGAGTCGGGTCATCACAGAAGCTTTCTTT. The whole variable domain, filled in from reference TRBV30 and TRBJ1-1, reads SQTIHQWPATLVQPVGSPLSLECTVEGTSNPNLYWYRQAAGRGLQLLFYSVGIGQISSEVPQNLSASRPQDRQFILSSKKLLLSDSGFYLCAWSRVITEAFFGQGTRLTVV.

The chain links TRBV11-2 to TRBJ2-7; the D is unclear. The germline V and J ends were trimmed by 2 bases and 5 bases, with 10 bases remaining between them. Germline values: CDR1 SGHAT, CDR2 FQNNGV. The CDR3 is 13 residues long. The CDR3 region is CASSLLPTHEQYF. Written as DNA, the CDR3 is TGTGCCAGCAGCTTACTACCCACGCACGAGCAGTACTTC.

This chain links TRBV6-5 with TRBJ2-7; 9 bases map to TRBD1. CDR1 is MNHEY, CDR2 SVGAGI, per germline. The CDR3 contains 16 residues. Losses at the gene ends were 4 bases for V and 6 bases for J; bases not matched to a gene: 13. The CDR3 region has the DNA TGTGCCAGCAGTTTTGTTATAGGGACAGGGTTCACCGAGCAGTACTTC. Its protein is CASSFVIGTGFTEQYF.